This T cell receptor (beta chain) was obtained from a study of T cell repertoires in cytomegalovirus infection. Study as a whole: CMV infection and matching HLA type were both indicated by public TCR beta signatures.

TCRdb itself ran the reads through MiXCR, one entry per CDR3 protein. The sample holds fewer than 200,000 distinct CDR3 sequences; roughly 14% are singletons and the top ten take around 27%. This clonotype was seen many times. Its antigen is as yet unknown. This CDR3 spans 12 amino acids. The germline CDR1 and CDR2 sequences are LGHNT and FRNRAP. Trimming left V 7 bases short and J 4 bases short, with 10 bases between. Study-level points and caveats: HLA-C-restricted CMV clonotypes gave the most frequent clonotype in two of eight donors. Frequencies of public TCR beta families were cumulated, and this identified carriers of CMV plus the relevant HLA.

This sequence joins TRBV12-5 and TRBJ1-2, with D unclear. What was sequenced was PBMCs. This clonotype was obtained from a human donor in good health (CMV status not recorded). Some clones in this sample may be carry-over from other donors' samples. The CDR3 bases are TGTGCTAGTGCTCTGGGCGCCTATGGCTACACCTTC. Translation: CASALGAYGYTF.